A single TCR beta chain is shown here with its context. Antigen specificity is unknown. This entry is derived from a study of cytomegalovirus exposure and HLA in healthy donors. Findings and limits, study-wide: In an earlier analysis, most TCR beta V segments were productive about 87% or about 30% of the time. Versus the approximately 720-donor mean, an Asian-associated ancestry cluster reportedly showed fewer N-insertions in a later analysis. When the data were analyzed later, several of the most significant clusters appeared to be linked to common viral pathogens.

PCR employed 60 Vbeta and 13 Jbeta primers. Produced via immunoSEQ multiplex PCR; TCRdb's table is partial and in-frame only. The sample has around 120,000 clones, around 76% seen once; the top ten hold 30%. The clonotype originates from a man in his 60s in good health and CMV-seropositive. The source material was PBMCs.

DNA for the CDR3: TGTGCCAGTTCTCGACAGGCGGGCAATCAGCCCCAGCATTTT. It specifies CASSRQAGNQPQHF. The chain recombines TRBV6-5 with TRBJ1-5; D is possibly TRBD1 (6 bases). The length of the CDR3 is 14 residues. The germline CDR1 and CDR2 sequences are MNHEY and SVGAGI. The germline V and J ends were trimmed by 9 bases and 2 bases, with 14 bases remaining between them.